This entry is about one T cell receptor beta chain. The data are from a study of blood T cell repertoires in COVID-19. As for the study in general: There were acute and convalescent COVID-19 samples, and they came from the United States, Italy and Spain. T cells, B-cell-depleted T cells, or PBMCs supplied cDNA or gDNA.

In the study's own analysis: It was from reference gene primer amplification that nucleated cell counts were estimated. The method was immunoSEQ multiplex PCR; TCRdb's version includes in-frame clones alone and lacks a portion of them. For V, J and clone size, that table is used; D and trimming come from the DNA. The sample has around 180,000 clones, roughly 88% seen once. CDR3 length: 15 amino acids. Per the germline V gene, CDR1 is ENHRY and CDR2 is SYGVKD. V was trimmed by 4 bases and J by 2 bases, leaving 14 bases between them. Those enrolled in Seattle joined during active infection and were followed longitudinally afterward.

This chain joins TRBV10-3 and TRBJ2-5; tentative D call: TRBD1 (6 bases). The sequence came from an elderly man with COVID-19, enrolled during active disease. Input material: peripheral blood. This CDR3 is CAISGGPGAQETQYF. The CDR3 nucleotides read TGTGCCATCAGTGGGGGGCCAGGGGCGCAAGAGACCCAGTACTTC.